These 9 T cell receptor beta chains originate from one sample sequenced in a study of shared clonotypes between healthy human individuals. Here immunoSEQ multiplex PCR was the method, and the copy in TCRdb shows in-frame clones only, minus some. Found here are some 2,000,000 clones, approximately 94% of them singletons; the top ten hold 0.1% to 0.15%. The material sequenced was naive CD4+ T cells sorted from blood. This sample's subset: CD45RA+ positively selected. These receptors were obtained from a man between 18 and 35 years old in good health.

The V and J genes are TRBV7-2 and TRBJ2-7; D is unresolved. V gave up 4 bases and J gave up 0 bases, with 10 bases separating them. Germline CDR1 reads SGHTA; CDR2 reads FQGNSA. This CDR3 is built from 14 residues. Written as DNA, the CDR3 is TGTGCCAGCAGCTCCGCAGGCCACTCCTACGAGCAGTACTTC. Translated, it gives CASSSAGHSYEQYF.

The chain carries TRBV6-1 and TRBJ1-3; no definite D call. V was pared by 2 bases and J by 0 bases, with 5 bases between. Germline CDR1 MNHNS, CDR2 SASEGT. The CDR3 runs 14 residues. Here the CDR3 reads CASSEQRSGNTIYF. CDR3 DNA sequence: TGTGCCAGCAGTGAACAGCGCTCTGGAAACACCATATATTTT.

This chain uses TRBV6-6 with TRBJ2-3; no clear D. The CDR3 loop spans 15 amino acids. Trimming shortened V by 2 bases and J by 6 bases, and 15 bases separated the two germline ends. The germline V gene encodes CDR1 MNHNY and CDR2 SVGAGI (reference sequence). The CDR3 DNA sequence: TGTGCCAGCAGTTACGGGGATAGTGGTGGGGATACGCAGTATTTT. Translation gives CASSYGDSGGDTQYF.

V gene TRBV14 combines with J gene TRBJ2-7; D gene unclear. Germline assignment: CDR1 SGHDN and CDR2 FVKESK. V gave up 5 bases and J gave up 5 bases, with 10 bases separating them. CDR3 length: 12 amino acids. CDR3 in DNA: TGTGCCAGCAGCAAGACCGTGCACGAGCAGTACTTC. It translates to CASSKTVHEQYF.

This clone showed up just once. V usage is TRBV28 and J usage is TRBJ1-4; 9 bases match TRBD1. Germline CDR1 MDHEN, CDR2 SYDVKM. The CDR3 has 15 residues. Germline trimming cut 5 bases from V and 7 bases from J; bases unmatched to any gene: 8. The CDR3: CASSTPQGALEKLFF. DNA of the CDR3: TGTGCCAGCAGTACCCCACAGGGGGCGCTTGAAAAACTGTTTTTT. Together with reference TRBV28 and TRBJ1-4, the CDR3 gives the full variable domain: DVKVTQSSRYLVKRTGEKVFLECVQDMDHENMFWYRQDPGLGLRLIYFSYDVKMKEKGDIPEGYSVSREKKERFSLILESASTNQTSMYLCASSTPQGALEKLFFGSGTQLSVL.

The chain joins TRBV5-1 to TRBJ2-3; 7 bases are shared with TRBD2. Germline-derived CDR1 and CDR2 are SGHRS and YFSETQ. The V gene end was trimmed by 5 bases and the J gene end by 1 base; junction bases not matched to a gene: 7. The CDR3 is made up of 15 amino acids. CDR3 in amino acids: CASSRDYRRTDTQYF. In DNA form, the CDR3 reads TGCGCCAGCAGTAGGGACTACCGACGCACAGATACGCAGTATTTT.

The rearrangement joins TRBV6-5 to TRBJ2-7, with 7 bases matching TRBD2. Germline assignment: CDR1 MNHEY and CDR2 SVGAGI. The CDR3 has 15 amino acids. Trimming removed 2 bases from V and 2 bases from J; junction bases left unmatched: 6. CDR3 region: CASSYDSGLTYEQYF. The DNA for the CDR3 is TGTGCCAGCAGTTACGACTCGGGACTAACCTACGAGCAGTACTTC.

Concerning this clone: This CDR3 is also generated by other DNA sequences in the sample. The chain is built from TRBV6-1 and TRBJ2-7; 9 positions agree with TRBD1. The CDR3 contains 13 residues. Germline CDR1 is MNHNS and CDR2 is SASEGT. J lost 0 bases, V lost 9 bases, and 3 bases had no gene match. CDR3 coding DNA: TGTGCCAGTGAGACAGGGGGCTCCTACGAGCAGTACTTC. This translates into CASETGGSYEQYF.

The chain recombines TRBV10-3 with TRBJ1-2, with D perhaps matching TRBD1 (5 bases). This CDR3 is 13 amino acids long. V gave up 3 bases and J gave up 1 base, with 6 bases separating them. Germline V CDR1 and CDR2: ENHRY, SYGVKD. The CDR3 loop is CAISEQVNYGYTF. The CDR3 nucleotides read TGTGCCATCAGTGAACAGGTTAACTATGGCTACACCTTC.